The rows below give T cell receptor beta chains drawn from one sample of a study of T cells in Graves' hyperthyroidism and ophthalmopathy. A single record per CDR3 protein comes from TCRdb applying MiXCR to the multiplex PCR reads. The profile shows fewer than 550,000 distinct CDR3 sequences, 15% to 19% of them singletons. What was sequenced was blood. The receptors here all came from a woman aged 18-29 years with Graves' hyperthyroidism. The CDR3 runs from the conserved cysteine through the conserved F or W. A D gene is named only where the DNA matches it firmly. Clone size is shown for a subset of rows, as once, few, many or a class of expanded clone.

CDR3 DNA: TGCAGTGCACCACAGGGAAGCGAAAAACTGTTTTTT
CDR3 protein: CSAPQGSEKLFF
J gene: TRBJ1-4
clone size: many
V gene: TRBV20-1
D gene: -

CDR3 DNA: TGTGCCAGCAGCTTAGATCTACGGGACTATCGTAAGGGGGATGAGCAGTTCTTC
CDR3 protein: CASSLDLRDYRKGDEQFF
J gene: TRBJ2-1
clone size: many
V gene: TRBV11-2
D gene: -

CDR3 DNA: TGTGCCAGCAGTTTAATCAGGCGCCTCGGCTACACCTTC
CDR3 protein: CASSLIRRLGYTF
J gene: TRBJ1-2
clone size: many
V gene: TRBV12-3/TRBV12-4
D gene: -

CDR3 DNA: TGTGCCAGCAGCTGGCCGGGACAGGGCCTGGACGAGCAGTACTTC
CDR3 protein: CASSWPGQGLDEQYF
J gene: TRBJ2-7
clone size: many
V gene: TRBV6-1
D gene: TRBD1

CDR3 DNA: TGTGCCAGCAGCTTAGGTGGGGAGGTCTACACTGAAGCTTTCTTT
CDR3 protein: CASSLGGEVYTEAFF
J gene: TRBJ1-1
clone size: many
V gene: TRBV7-9
D gene: -

CDR3 DNA: TGCGCCAGCAGCTTGGGAACTAGTGCAGATACGCAGTATTTT
CDR3 protein: CASSLGTSADTQYF
J gene: TRBJ2-3
clone size: many
V gene: TRBV5-1
D gene: -

CDR3 DNA: TGCGCCAGCAGCGCCGAGGGCGGGGGGCCAGAGACCCAGTACTTC
CDR3 protein: CASSAEGGGPETQYF
J gene: TRBJ2-5
clone size: -
V gene: TRBV5-1
D gene: TRBD2

CDR3 DNA: TGTGCCAGCAGTTCGGACGCCGGACCCTACGAGCAGTACTTC
CDR3 protein: CASSSDAGPYEQYF
J gene: TRBJ2-7
clone size: many
V gene: TRBV6-1
D gene: -

CDR3 DNA: TGTGCCATCAGTTACTCCCCGGGACAGGGATCCTACGAGCAGTACTTC
CDR3 protein: CAISYSPGQGSYEQYF
J gene: TRBJ2-7
clone size: many
V gene: TRBV10-3
D gene: TRBD1

CDR3 DNA: TGTGCCAGCAGTGAGGTACAGGGCAGGGGCGAGCAGTACTTC
CDR3 protein: CASSEVQGRGEQYF
J gene: TRBJ2-7
clone size: many
V gene: TRBV2
D gene: -

CDR3 DNA: TGCGCCAGCAGCTTGGCCGGCAGCGGGAGTTACAATGAGCAGTTCTTC
CDR3 protein: CASSLAGSGSYNEQFF
J gene: TRBJ2-1
clone size: -
V gene: TRBV5-1
D gene: TRBD2

CDR3 DNA: TGTGCCAGCAGTTGGGGACAGGGAACAAATCAGCCCCAGCATTTT
CDR3 protein: CASSWGQGTNQPQHF
J gene: TRBJ1-5
clone size: many
V gene: TRBV12-3/TRBV12-4
D gene: TRBD1

CDR3 DNA: TGTGCCAGCAGCCAGAGCGGTTCCGAGGCAGATACGCAGTATTTT
CDR3 protein: CASSQSGSEADTQYF
J gene: TRBJ2-3
clone size: many
V gene: TRBV4-2
D gene: -

CDR3 DNA: TGTGCCAGCAGTTTCCCTACCACAGATACGCAGTATTTT
CDR3 protein: CASSFPTTDTQYF
J gene: TRBJ2-3
clone size: many
V gene: TRBV27
D gene: -

CDR3 DNA: TGTGCCAGCAGCTTGACTCTCTCCTACGAGCAGTACTTC
CDR3 protein: CASSLTLSYEQYF
J gene: TRBJ2-7
clone size: many
V gene: TRBV11-3
D gene: -

CDR3 DNA: TGTGCCAGCAGTTCGGGGAATTACGTTCTAGCCAAAAACATTCAGTACTTC
CDR3 protein: CASSSGNYVLAKNIQYF
J gene: TRBJ2-4
clone size: many
V gene: TRBV2
D gene: -

CDR3 DNA: TGTGCCATCAGTGCTGGGACTACCGATAATTCACCCCTCCACTTT
CDR3 protein: CAISAGTTDNSPLHF
J gene: TRBJ1-6
clone size: many
V gene: TRBV10-3
D gene: -

CDR3 DNA: TGTGCCAGTAGTCTAAACCGGGACCCCGTGAGGGGCTACACCTTC
CDR3 protein: CASSLNRDPVRGYTF
J gene: TRBJ1-2
clone size: -
V gene: TRBV19
D gene: -

CDR3 DNA: TGTGCCAGCGGATGGACATCAGGCTACACCTTC
CDR3 protein: CASGWTSGYTF
J gene: TRBJ1-2
clone size: many
V gene: TRBV27
D gene: -

CDR3 DNA: TGTGCCAGCAGTGAAGGCCCCGGGTTCCTCTATGGCTACACCTTC
CDR3 protein: CASSEGPGFLYGYTF
J gene: TRBJ1-2
clone size: many
V gene: TRBV6-1
D gene: -

CDR3 DNA: TGTGCCAGTACCCCGCACAGGGTCGGACAGCCCCAGCATTTT
CDR3 protein: CASTPHRVGQPQHF
J gene: TRBJ1-5
clone size: many
V gene: TRBV19
D gene: -

CDR3 DNA: TGTGCCAGCAGCCCCGGGACAGGGCGTATTGTGTTCGAGCAGTACTTC
CDR3 protein: CASSPGTGRIVFEQYF
J gene: TRBJ2-7
clone size: -
V gene: TRBV7-2
D gene: TRBD1

CDR3 DNA: TGCGCCAGCAGCATTTTTCCCGGGACGGATGAGCCCTACGAGCAGTACTTC
CDR3 protein: CASSIFPGTDEPYEQYF
J gene: TRBJ2-7
clone size: -
V gene: TRBV5-1
D gene: -

CDR3 DNA: TGTGCCACCCGAAGACCGGGACTTTTCACCGGGGAGCTGTTTTTT
CDR3 protein: CATRRPGLFTGELFF
J gene: TRBJ2-2
clone size: many
V gene: TRBV12-3/TRBV12-4
D gene: -

CDR3 DNA: TGTGCCAGCACTACCCAGGGGGGAAGTAGCAATCAGCCCCAGCATTTT
CDR3 protein: CASTTQGGSSNQPQHF
J gene: TRBJ1-5
clone size: few
V gene: TRBV6-1
D gene: TRBD1